This T cell receptor beta chain is from a study of T cell responses to AZD1222 COVID-19 vaccine (TCRdb year 2021). Broadly, across the study: Because spike-specific TCR depth and breadth did not differ between the two schedules, AZD1222 recipients who got a second dose at roughly 4 weeks were pooled with those who got a second dose at roughly 12 weeks. TCR sequencing covered about 230 trial participants: nearly 210 given two doses of AZD1222 and about 26 given two doses of MenACWY control vaccine. Trial participants were enrolled by age into subgroups of 18-55, 56-69 and 70-plus years, and roughly 160, 29 and 62 TCR-sequenced participants, respectively, were included in these subgroups. Results and caveats for the whole study, not just this receptor: After two AZD1222 doses, spike-specific TCR breadth and depth were significantly higher than at day 0 and than in MenACWY recipients. Most participants were white British and females outnumbered males, and the authors suggested that clonal diversity may have been underestimated. Because no day 14 peak-response samples were available, the repertoires could be characterized only after the peak T cell response. In the small 56-69-year group, the increase in depth fell short of significance, most likely because of low power. Vaccine-associated CD4 TCRs spanned the whole spike protein, with dominant responses in regions 160-218 and 743-854. Epitopes outside the regions mutated in the B.1.351 and B.1.1.7 variants were reportedly recognized by nearly half of the unique spike-specific TCRs. Conclusions about previously exposed vaccinees were limited because only five to seven AZD1222 recipients were SARS-CoV-2 seropositive at baseline.

The CDR3 goes from the cysteine to the phenylalanine over 13 residues. Just CDR3 DNA is preserved here, 39 bases in frame from base 1. The trim is 4 bases for V and 5 bases for J, with a gap of 12 bases between the germline ends. The germline V gene specifies SGHRS as CDR1 and YFSETQ as CDR2. The CDR3 regions of human TCRbeta chains were subjected to immunosequencing. From the authors' description of their analysis: Repertoire TCRs were checked for matches against a reference library of SARS-CoV-2-specific TCRs that had been generated using the MIRA antigen-specificity platform. Breadth was defined as the fraction of unique TCRs that were SARS-CoV-2-associated, and depth was defined as the fraction of total T cells that were SARS-CoV-2-associated. Using the MIRA data, every spike-specific TCR was mapped to the spike region that the TCR reacted to and assigned to either a CD4 or a CD8 class. Log10-transformed breadth and depth values were compared by one-way ANOVA with Sidak's multiple comparisons tests. TCRdb's version of the immuneACCESS table is confined to in-frame rearrangements and falls short of the full clone set. An unresolved V gene accounts for under half of the shortfall where checked; the remainder is of unknown origin. That table is the source of V, J and clone size, and D and trimming were worked out from the DNA. In all, the sample holds about 110,000 clones, and 86% of those were seen once. About 3.5% of the sample comes from the top ten.

The time point label on this specimen signifies: baseline before first vaccination. The vaccinee samples were drawn from two UK trials, COV001 and COV002, one of which was a single-blind randomized controlled phase 2/3 trial testing AZD1222 (ChAdOx1 nCoV-19) in healthy adults. Trial participant PBMC samples were collected at day 0 and day 28 after the second dose for TCRbeta chain sequencing. A remark on this clone: No cognate antigen has been identified for it. Per-base qualities were not stored, and no clone one base away is much larger.

Sequences were derived from peripheral blood, sampled on day 0 of AZD1222 vaccination. The sequence was collected from an adult in good health. This chain joins TRBV5-1 to TRBJ2-5; tentative D gene TRBD2, with 6 bases matching. The CDR3 amino acid sequence is: CASSAGGEETQYF. The bases are TGCGCCAGCAGCGCAGGAGGGGAGGAGACCCAGTACTTC.